This T cell receptor beta chain derives from a study of blood T cell repertoires in COVID-19. Study details: Both acute and convalescent COVID-19 samples were obtained from the United States, Italy and Spain.

Trimming took off 11 bases at V and 2 bases at J, with 23 bases between the two ends. Germline V gene sequence: CDR1 SNHLY, CDR2 FYNNEI. CDR3 size: 16 residues. Authors' processing steps: Reference gene primer amplification in the assay estimated nucleated cell counts. Assay used: immunoSEQ multiplex PCR; TCRdb lists only in-frame clones, some missing. The D gene and trimming were derived from the DNA, and the V and J assignments and clone size from that table. The sample lists around 290,000 clones, about 89% seen once, with about 4.6% in the top ten. The TCR comes from a man aged 40-50 years with acute or convalescent COVID-19. The sequencing input was peripheral blood. The rearrangement uses TRBV2 and TRBJ2-3; maybe TRBD1 (6 bases). The CDR3 region has the DNA TGTGCCGCACGAGAGGGTTTGGACAGTTTCACAGATACGCAGTATTTT. Translation gives CAAREGLDSFTDTQYF. The complete variable domain, with remaining parts taken from reference TRBV2 and TRBJ2-3, reads EPEVTQTPSHQVTQMGQEVILRCVPISNHLYFYWYRQILGQKVEFLVSFYNNEISEKSEIFDDQFSVERPDGSNFTLKIRSTKLEDSAMYFCAAREGLDSFTDTQYFGPGTRLTVL.